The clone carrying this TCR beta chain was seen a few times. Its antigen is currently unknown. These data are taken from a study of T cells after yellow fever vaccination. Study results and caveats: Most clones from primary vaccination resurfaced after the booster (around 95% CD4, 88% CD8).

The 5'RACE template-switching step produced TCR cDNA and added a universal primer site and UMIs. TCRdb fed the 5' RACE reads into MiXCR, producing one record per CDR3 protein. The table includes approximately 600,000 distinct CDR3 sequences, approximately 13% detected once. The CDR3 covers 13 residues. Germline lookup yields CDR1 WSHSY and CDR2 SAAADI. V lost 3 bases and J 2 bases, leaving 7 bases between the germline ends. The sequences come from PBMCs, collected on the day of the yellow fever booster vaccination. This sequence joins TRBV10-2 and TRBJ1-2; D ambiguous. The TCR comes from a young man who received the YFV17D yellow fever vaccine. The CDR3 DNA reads TGCGCCAGCAGTGATTTGGACAACTATGGCTACACCTTC. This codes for CASSDLDNYGYTF.